Listed below are T cell receptor beta chains from one sample, sequenced in a study of CD8 T cells in ankylosing spondylitis. TCRdb recomputed calls from the 5' RACE reads with MiXCR, one row per CDR3 protein. The table lists 700,000 or so distinct CDR3 sequences, 19% of them singletons. Sequencing input: blood, either unsorted or a sorted T cell fraction (not recorded which). These receptors originate from a male donor with ankylosing spondylitis. CDR3s include the opening cysteine and the closing phenylalanine or tryptophan. D genes are given only for firm matches. Clone size is shown for a subset of rows, as once, few, many or a class of expanded clone.

TRBV4-3	many	TRBJ1-1	-	TGCGCCAGCAGCCAACGACACGCGGGATCCACAATGAACACTGAAGCTTTCTTT	CASSQRHAGSTMNTEAFF
TRBV25-1	-	TRBJ1-1	-	TGTGCCAGCAGTGGGGGTCACGGGGAGAGGGCTTTCTTT	CASSGGHGERAFF
TRBV11-1	-	TRBJ2-6	TRBD1	TGTGCCAGCAGCACTAACAGGGGGCTGTACTCTGGGGCCAACGTCCTGACTTTC	CASSTNRGLYSGANVLTF
TRBV20-1	-	TRBJ2-1	-	TGCAGTGCTAGTTCTCTCGTGAGCTCCTACAATGAGCAGTTCTTC	CSASSLVSSYNEQFF
TRBV7-2	few	TRBJ2-3	TRBD2	TGTGCCAGCAGCTTAGGGCCCGGACTAGACTCGAATACGCAGTATTTT	CASSLGPGLDSNTQYF
TRBV5-1	many	TRBJ1-4	TRBD1	TGCGCCAGCACCCCCGGGACAGGAGGCGAAAAACTGTTTTTT	CASTPGTGGEKLFF
TRBV12-3/TRBV12-4	-	TRBJ2-4	-	TGTGCCAGCAGTTCGGGCAGGGCGAGCACCAAAAACATTCAGTACTTC	CASSSGRASTKNIQYF
TRBV7-2	few	TRBJ2-1	-	TGTGCCAGCAGATCCGGACACCAGAGCTCCTACAATGAGCAGTTCTTC	CASRSGHQSSYNEQFF
TRBV7-3	-	TRBJ1-1	-	TGTGCCAGCAGCTTAATGGCCACGACGGGGTACACTGAAGCTTTCTTT	CASSLMATTGYTEAFF
TRBV30	few	TRBJ1-1	-	TGTGCCTGGATTAGGTCGAACACTGAAGCTTTCTTT	CAWIRSNTEAFF
TRBV20-1	-	TRBJ2-7	TRBD2	TGCAGTGCTAGTCCGACTCTAGCGGGAGAAGTAAACGAGCAGTACTTC	CSASPTLAGEVNEQYF
TRBV7-9	once	TRBJ2-1	-	TGTGCCAGCAGCTTAGGAGGGTTGTTAGTCGATGAGAAGTTCTTC	CASSLGGLLVDEKFF
TRBV24-1	-	TRBJ2-1	TRBD1	TGTGCCACCACTGGGACAGGCGCCGGGAATGAGCAGTTCTTC	CATTGTGAGNEQFF
TRBV20-1	few	TRBJ2-3	-	TGCAGTGCTAGCGGGGGGCGCACAGATACGCAGTATTTT	CSASGGRTDTQYF
TRBV20-1	-	TRBJ2-3	TRBD2	TGCAGTGCTCCATACGACTATAGCGGGAGGCCTTCGACTCGCACAGATACGCAGTATTTT	CSAPYDYSGRPSTRTDTQYF
TRBV18	few	TRBJ2-7	-	TGTGCCAGCTCTCCAAGTCGGGCAGGGAGCTCCTACGAGCAGTACTTC	CASSPSRAGSSYEQYF
TRBV5-1	few	TRBJ2-5	TRBD2	TGCGCCAGCAGCCTAGCGGGAGATGTGGAGACCCAGTACTTC	CASSLAGDVETQYF
TRBV15	-	TRBJ2-7	-	TGTGCCACCAGCAGAGCCCTTCTCAGCGGAGGCGAGCAGTACTTC	CATSRALLSGGEQYF
TRBV20-1	-	TRBJ2-3	-	TGCAGTGCTAGGGGGTTAGATAGTCGTACGCAGTATTTT	CSARGLDSRTQYF
TRBV12-3/TRBV12-4	-	TRBJ2-7	TRBD1	TGTGCCAGCAAAGCACAGGGGTTGTACGAGCAGTACTTC	CASKAQGLYEQYF
TRBV5-1	-	TRBJ1-1	-	TGCGCCAGCAGCTGGGAGGAGGGGTATAGTGCTGAAGCTTTCTTT	CASSWEEGYSAEAFF
TRBV5-1	few	TRBJ2-3	TRBD2	TGCGCCAGCAGCTGGCCGGGACTAGCCACAGATACGCAGTATTTT	CASSWPGLATDTQYF
TRBV20-1	few	TRBJ2-5	-	TGCAGTGCTAGAGATGTTAGCGGACCGTACCAAGAGACCCAGTACTTC	CSARDVSGPYQETQYF
TRBV2	-	TRBJ2-7	-	TGTGCCAGCAGAGGCCTGGAAACCTACGAGCAGTACTTC	CASRGLETYEQYF
TRBV18	few	TRBJ1-1	-	TGTGCCAGCACCATCGACAAGGTGAGAACTGAAGCTTTCTTT	CASTIDKVRTEAFF